The sequence of this TCR beta chain was determined in a study of breast tumors, draining lymph nodes, adjacent tissues. This clonotype was observed at least ten times. Its antigen is not known. The CDR3 extends over 15 amino acids. V lost 2 bases, J lost 8 bases, and 4 bases stayed unmatched. CDR1 is ENHRY and CDR2 is SYGVKD in the germline V gene. Via MiXCR, TCRdb re-called the multiplex PCR reads, giving one row per CDR3 protein. Counted here are about 130,000 distinct CDR3 sequences, about 20% occurring once; the ten biggest clones make up around 3.5%. Study-level points and caveats: Data only fit, rather than demonstrated, lymph node origin of most tumor T cells. Tumors had less TCR diversity than lymph nodes, more than nontumor tissue. The data were judged consistent with most tumor T cells coming from lymph node and expanding in tumor. Luminal-like breast cancer showed significantly higher tumor–nontumor repertoire similarity than basal-like.

The lymph nodes were axillary draining lymph nodes from breast cancer patients. This receptor was taken from a female donor with breast cancer. Some clones in this sample may be carry-over from other donors' samples. Specimen: axillary lymph node tissue. This sequence joins TRBV10-3 and TRBJ1-6; TRBD1 aligns across 9 bases. CDR3 DNA: TGTGCCATCAGTGAGGGACAGGGGTCGGATTCACCCCTCCACTTT. Residues: CAISEGQGSDSPLHF.